Listed here are 2 T cell receptor beta chains from one sample, sequenced in a study of cytomegalovirus exposure and HLA in healthy donors. With 60 Vbeta and 13 Jbeta primers, the PCR was carried out. Produced via immunoSEQ multiplex PCR; TCRdb's table is partial and in-frame only. This sample carries 200,000 or so clones, 82% of them seen once, and the ten largest clones take 0.098%. Sequenced material: PBMCs. Receptors originate from a boy between 2 and 10 years old in good health and CMV-seronegative.

The chain links TRBV4-1 to TRBJ2-7; the D gene is possibly TRBD2 (6 bases). The germline CDR1 and CDR2 sequences are MGHRA and YSYEKL. Trimming cost V 1 base and J 0 bases, with 10 bases left between them. This CDR3 is 15 amino acids long. The CDR3 is CASSQGVAASYEQYF. The DNA of the CDR3 is TGCGCCAGCAGCCAAGGGGTAGCGGCCTCCTACGAGCAGTACTTC.

The chain recombines TRBV6-6 with TRBJ2-3, with 10 bases matching TRBD2. This CDR3 is built from 15 residues. Germline CDR1 is MNHNY and CDR2 is SVGAGI (reference sequence). The junction had 2 bases not matched to a gene; V was cut back by 4 bases and J by 1 base. The CDR3 reads CASSSTSGGTDTQYF. The CDR3 coding sequence is TGTGCCAGCAGTTCTACTAGCGGGGGCACAGATACGCAGTATTTT.